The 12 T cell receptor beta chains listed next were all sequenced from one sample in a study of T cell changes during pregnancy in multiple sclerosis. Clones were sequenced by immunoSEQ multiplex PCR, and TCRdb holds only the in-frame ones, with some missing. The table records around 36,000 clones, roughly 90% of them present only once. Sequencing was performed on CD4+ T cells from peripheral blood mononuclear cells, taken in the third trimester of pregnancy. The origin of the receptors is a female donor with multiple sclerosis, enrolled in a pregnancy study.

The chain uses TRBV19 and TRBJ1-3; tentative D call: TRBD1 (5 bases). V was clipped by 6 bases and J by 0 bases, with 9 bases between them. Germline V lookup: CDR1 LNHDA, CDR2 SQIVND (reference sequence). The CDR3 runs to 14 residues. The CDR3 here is CASSDSFSGNTIYF. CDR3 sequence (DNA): TGTGCCAGTAGCGACAGCTTCTCTGGAAACACCATATATTTT.

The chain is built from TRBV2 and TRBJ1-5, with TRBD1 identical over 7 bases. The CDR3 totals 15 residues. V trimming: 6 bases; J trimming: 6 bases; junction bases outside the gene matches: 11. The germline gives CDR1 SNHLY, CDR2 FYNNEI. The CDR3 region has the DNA TGTGCCAGCAGACTACAGGGGCATTCGGGTCAGCCCCAGCATTTT. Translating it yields CASRLQGHSGQPQHF.

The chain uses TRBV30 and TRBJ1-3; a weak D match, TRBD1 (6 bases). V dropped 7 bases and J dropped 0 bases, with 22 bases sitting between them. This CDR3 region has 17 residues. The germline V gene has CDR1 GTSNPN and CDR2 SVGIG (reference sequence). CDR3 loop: CASTHSVGGFSGNTIYF. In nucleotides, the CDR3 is TGTGCCTCCACCCATTCGGTTGGGGGCTTCTCTGGAAACACCATATATTTT.

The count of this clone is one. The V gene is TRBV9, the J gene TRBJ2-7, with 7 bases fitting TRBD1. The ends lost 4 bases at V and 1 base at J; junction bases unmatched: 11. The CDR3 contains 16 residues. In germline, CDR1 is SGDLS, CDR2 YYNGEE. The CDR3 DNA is TGTGCCAGCAGCCCGACCCACCGGACAGGTTCCTACGAGCAGTACTTC. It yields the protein CASSPTHRTGSYEQYF.

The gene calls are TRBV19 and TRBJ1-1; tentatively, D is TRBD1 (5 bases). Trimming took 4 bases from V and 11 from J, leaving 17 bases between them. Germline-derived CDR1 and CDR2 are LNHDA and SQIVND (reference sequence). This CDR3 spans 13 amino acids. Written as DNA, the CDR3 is TGTGCCAGTAGTAAAAGGGGACTTTCGGGGGCTTTCTTT. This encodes CASSKRGLSGAFF.

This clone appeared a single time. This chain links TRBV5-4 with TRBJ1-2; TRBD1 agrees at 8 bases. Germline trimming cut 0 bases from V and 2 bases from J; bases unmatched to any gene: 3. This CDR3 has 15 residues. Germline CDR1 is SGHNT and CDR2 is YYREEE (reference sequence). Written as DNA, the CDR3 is TGTGCCAGCAGCTTGGATCAGGGGGCAAACTATGGCTACACCTTC. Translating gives CASSLDQGANYGYTF.

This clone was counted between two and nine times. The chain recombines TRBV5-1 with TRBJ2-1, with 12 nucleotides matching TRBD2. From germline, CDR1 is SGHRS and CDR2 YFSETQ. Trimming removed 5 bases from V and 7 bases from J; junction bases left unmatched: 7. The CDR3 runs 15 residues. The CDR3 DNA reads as TGCGCCAGCAGGTTGACTAGCGGGAGCGGAAATGAGCAGTTCTTC. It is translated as CASRLTSGSGNEQFF.

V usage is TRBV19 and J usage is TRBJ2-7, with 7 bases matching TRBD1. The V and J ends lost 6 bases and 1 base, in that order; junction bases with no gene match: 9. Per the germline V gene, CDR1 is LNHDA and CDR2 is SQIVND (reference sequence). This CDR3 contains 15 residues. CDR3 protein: CASSTVRDRSYEQYF. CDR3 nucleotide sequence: TGTGCCAGTAGCACCGTAAGGGACAGATCCTACGAGCAGTACTTC.

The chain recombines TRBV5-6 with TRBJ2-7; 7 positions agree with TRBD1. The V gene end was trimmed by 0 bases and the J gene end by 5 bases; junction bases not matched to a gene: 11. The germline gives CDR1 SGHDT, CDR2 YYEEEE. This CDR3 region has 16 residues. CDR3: CASSLGGRTGGHEQYF. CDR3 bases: TGTGCCAGCAGCTTGGGCGGCAGGACAGGTGGCCACGAGCAGTACTTC.

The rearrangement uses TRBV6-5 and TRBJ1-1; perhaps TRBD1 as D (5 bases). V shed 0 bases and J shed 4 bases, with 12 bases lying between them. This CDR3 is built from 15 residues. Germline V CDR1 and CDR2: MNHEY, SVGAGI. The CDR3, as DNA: TGTGCCAGCAGTTACTCTACGGGGGTGGGCACTGAAGCTTTCTTT. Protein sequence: CASSYSTGVGTEAFF.

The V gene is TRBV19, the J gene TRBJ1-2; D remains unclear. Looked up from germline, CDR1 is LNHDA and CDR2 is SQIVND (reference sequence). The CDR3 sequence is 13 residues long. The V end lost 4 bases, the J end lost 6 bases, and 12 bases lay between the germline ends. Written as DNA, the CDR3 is TGTGCCAGTAGTACTCCGGTCGGGAATGGCTACACCTTC. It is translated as CASSTPVGNGYTF.

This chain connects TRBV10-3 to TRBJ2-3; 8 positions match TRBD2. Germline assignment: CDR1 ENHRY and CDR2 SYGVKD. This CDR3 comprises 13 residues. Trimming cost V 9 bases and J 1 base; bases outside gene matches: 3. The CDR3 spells CAMAGGGTDTQYF. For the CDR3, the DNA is TGTGCCATGGCGGGGGGCGGCACAGATACGCAGTATTTT.